This entry lists 32 T cell receptor beta chains sequenced from one sample in a study of T cell responses to AZD1222 COVID-19 vaccine. TCRdb's table, derived via immunoSEQ multiplex PCR, lists solely in-frame clones and lacks some. The repertoire has 100,000 to 150,000 clones, approximately 88% of them found once; the top ten carry 4.5% to 6%. The sample was peripheral blood, taken on day 0 of AZD1222 vaccination. The receptors stem from an adult in good health.

The V call is TRBV2, the J call TRBJ2-1; D is uncertain. The V and J ends lost 4 bases and 0 bases respectively, with 4 bases between them. Germline loops: CDR1 SNHLY, CDR2 FYNNEI. This CDR3 comprises 13 residues. The CDR3 nucleotides are TGTGCCAGCAGTGTTCGCTCCTACAATGAGCAGTTCTTC. Protein: CASSVRSYNEQFF. The full variable domain, its missing parts supplied by reference TRBV2 and TRBJ2-1, is EPEVTQTPSHQVTQMGQEVILRCVPISNHLYFYWYRQILGQKVEFLVSFYNNEISEKSEIFDDQFSVERPDGSNFTLKIRSTKLEDSAMYFCASSVRSYNEQFFGPGTRLTVL.

V gene TRBV6-5 combines with J gene TRBJ1-2; 7 bases are shared with TRBD1. The CDR3 is made up of 13 amino acids. Germline CDR1 reads MNHEY; CDR2 reads SVGAGI. J was trimmed by 10 bases and V by 2 bases; bases with no gene match: 7. The CDR3 loop reads CASSYGQAMTYTF. The CDR3 region has the DNA TGTGCCAGCAGTTACGGACAGGCTATGACCTACACCTTC.

The V gene is TRBV4-2, the J gene TRBJ1-1, with D possibly TRBD1 on 6 matching bases. Deletions cut 0 bases from V and 1 base from J, with 9 bases between. This CDR3 has 15 amino acids. Germline CDR1 reads LGHNA; CDR2 reads YNFKEQ. CDR3 residues: CASSQDGDTNTEAFF. The DNA of the CDR3 is TGTGCCAGCAGCCAAGATGGGGACACGAACACTGAAGCTTTCTTT.

V usage is TRBV10-3 and J usage is TRBJ2-7; TRBD1 agrees at 9 bases. V gave up 10 bases and J gave up 5 bases; unmatched junction bases: 3. The CDR3 runs 11 residues. From germline, CDR1 is ENHRY and CDR2 SYGVKD. The CDR3: CATRQGDEQYF. CDR3 in DNA: TGTGCCACCCGACAGGGGGACGAGCAGTACTTC.

The CDR3 reads CASSQGSRDNSPLHF. In nucleotides, the CDR3 is TGTGCCAGTTCTCAAGGGTCCAGGGATAATTCACCCCTCCACTTT. The chain couples TRBV19 to TRBJ1-6; weak D call: TRBD1 (5 bases). This CDR3 is 15 amino acids long. CDR1 LNHDA and CDR2 SQIVND come from the germline V gene (reference sequence). V gave up 8 bases and J gave up 5 bases, with 16 bases separating them.

This clone has just a few counts. V usage is TRBV3-1 (or the pseudogene TRBV3-2) and J usage is TRBJ1-4, with unresolved D. The CDR3 is 13 residues long. V dropped 2 bases and J dropped 8 bases, with 9 bases sitting between them. The germline CDR1 and CDR2 sequences are LGHDT and YNNKEL (reference sequence). CDR3 loop: CASSQLTGEKLFF. The CDR3 DNA reads as TGTGCCAGCAGCCAACTCACGGGCGAAAAACTGTTTTTT.

As DNA, the CDR3 is TGTGCCAGCAGCCAAGGGGGGTTGCTCACTGAAGCTTTCTTT. Its protein product is CASSQGGLLTEAFF. The V and J genes are TRBV3-1 (or the pseudogene TRBV3-2) and TRBJ1-1, with D tentatively TRBD1 (5 bases). This CDR3 region has 14 residues. Trimming removed 1 base at V and 4 bases at J, with 10 bases between. Germline CDR1 is LGHDT and CDR2 is YNNKEL (reference sequence).

This chain links TRBV5-1 with TRBJ1-1; 9 bases align to TRBD1. The CDR3 runs 16 residues. CDR1 is SGHRS and CDR2 is YFSETQ in the germline V gene. With 0 bases clipped from V and 1 base from J, the junction kept 4 bases outside the gene matches. CDR3 DNA sequence: TGCGCCAGCAGCTTGGACAGGGGGCTCGGGAACACTGAAGCTTTCTTT. This translates into CASSLDRGLGNTEAFF.

J is TRBJ1-2 and V is TRBV6-2 or TRBV6-3, with 8 bases lining up with TRBD1. In germline, CDR1 is MNHEY, CDR2 SVGEGT. This CDR3 is 14 amino acids long. The ends lost 2 bases at V and 7 bases at J; junction bases unmatched: 6. In DNA, the CDR3 is TGTGCCAGCAGTTACGCAGGGGGCGTACGTGGCTACACCTTC. Translation gives CASSYAGGVRGYTF.

V and J are TRBV5-4 and TRBJ1-2; TRBD1 aligns across 8 bases. The CDR3 has 15 residues. V dropped 4 bases and J dropped 4; count of bases not matched to a gene: 9. Germline values: CDR1 SGHNT, CDR2 YYREEE (reference sequence). CDR3 in DNA: TGTGCCAGCAGCCGTGGGACAGGCCTGGCCTATGGCTACACCTTC. It specifies CASSRGTGLAYGYTF.

The gene calls are TRBV4-1 and TRBJ2-7; 9 nucleotides align to TRBD2. Germline loops: CDR1 MGHRA, CDR2 YSYEKL. The V segment lost 4 bases and the J segment 3 bases; nucleotides outside the gene matches: 4. This CDR3 has 14 amino acids. CDR3 DNA: TGCGCCAGCAGCCTGGAACTAGCGGGCTACGAGCAGTACTTC. Translating it yields CASSLELAGYEQYF.

This clone turned up a few times. The genes are TRBV30 and TRBJ1-2, with 8 bases that match TRBD1. Trimming took 2 bases from V and 8 from J; bases not matched to a gene: 7. Germline CDR1 is GTSNPN and CDR2 is SVGIG (reference sequence). The CDR3 has 13 amino acids. CDR3 region: CAWSRQGFIGYTF. The CDR3 bases are TGTGCCTGGAGTAGACAGGGGTTTATCGGCTACACCTTC.

The chain uses TRBV28 and TRBJ1-6; D is unclear. Germline lookup yields CDR1 MDHEN and CDR2 SYDVKM. The CDR3 consists of 14 residues. V was trimmed by 1 base and J by 4 bases, leaving 5 bases between them. The CDR3 reads CASSLFQYNSPLHF. In DNA form, the CDR3 reads TGTGCCAGCAGTTTATTCCAATATAATTCACCCCTCCACTTT.

V usage is TRBV18 and J usage is TRBJ2-7; D possibly corresponds to TRBD2 (5 bases). V lost 3 bases to trimming and J lost 3 bases, with 6 bases between them. CDR3 length equals 12 residues. CDR1 and CDR2 (germline): KGHSH, LQKENI. The DNA for the CDR3 is TGTGCCAGCTCACCTGAGGGCTACGAGCAGTACTTC. As protein: CASSPEGYEQYF. Full variable domain (missing parts from reference TRBV18 and TRBJ2-7): NAGVMQNPRHLVRRRGQEARLRCSPMKGHSHVYWYRQLPEEGLKFMVYLQKENIIDESGMPKERFSAEFPKEGPSILRIQQVVRGDSAAYFCASSPEGYEQYFGPGTRLTVT.

This clone was counted a single time. The chain has TRBV6-5 and TRBJ2-7; TRBD1 matches 9 bases. CDR1 is MNHEY, CDR2 SVGAGI, per germline. The ends lost 2 bases at V and 2 bases at J; junction bases unmatched: 1. CDR3 size: 14 residues. The CDR3 region is CASSYGTGTYEQYF. For the CDR3, the DNA is TGTGCCAGCAGTTACGGGACAGGGACCTACGAGCAGTACTTC.

V usage is TRBV18 and J usage is TRBJ2-6; no clear D. The V end lost 2 bases, the J end lost 6 bases, and 5 bases lay between the germline ends. CDR1 is KGHSH and CDR2 is LQKENI in the germline V gene. CDR3 length equals 13 residues. CDR3 amino acids: CASSPTSANVLTF. The CDR3 region has the DNA TGTGCCAGCTCACCAACATCGGCCAACGTCCTGACTTTC.

The chain is built from TRBV10-1 and TRBJ1-2; D unclear. V was cut by 0 bases and J by 2 bases, with 7 bases left in between. Looked up from germline, CDR1 is WNHNN and CDR2 is SYGVQD (reference sequence). The CDR3 is 14 amino acids. The CDR3 coding sequence is TGCGCCAGCAGTGAGTCTACAGCAAACTATGGCTACACCTTC. Protein: CASSESTANYGYTF.

The chain links TRBV5-1 to TRBJ2-4, with TRBD2 matching 14 bases. V dropped 0 bases and J dropped 6; count of bases not matched to a gene: 2. The CDR3 loop spans 16 amino acids. Per germline, CDR1 SGHRS and CDR2 YFSETQ. The chain's CDR3 is CASSLGLAGGINIQYF. CDR3 in DNA: TGCGCCAGCAGCTTGGGACTAGCGGGAGGGATAAACATTCAGTACTTC. The full variable domain, in which reference TRBV5-1 and TRBJ2-4 provide the parts outside the CDR3, is KAGVTQTPRYLIKTRGQQVTLSCSPISGHRSVSWYQQTPGQGLQFLFEYFSETQRNKGNFPGRFSGRQFSNSRSEMNVSTLELGDSALYLCASSLGLAGGINIQYFGAGTRLSVL.

The J gene is TRBJ1-3, the V gene TRBV6-5; 8 nucleotides align to TRBD1. Germline loops: CDR1 MNHEY, CDR2 SVGAGI. The CDR3 contains 16 residues. Trimming removed 2 bases from V and 2 bases from J; junction bases left unmatched: 5. The CDR3, as DNA: TGTGCCAGCAGTTACCGGGGACAGGCGGCTGGAAACACCATATATTTT. This encodes CASSYRGQAAGNTIYF.

This chain joins TRBV11-3 and TRBJ2-7, with 8 bases aligning to TRBD2. The germline V gene encodes CDR1 SGHNT and CDR2 YENEEA. With 3 bases clipped from V and 3 bases from J, the junction kept 4 bases outside the gene matches. The CDR3 contains 14 residues. CDR3 residues: CASSFGGGNYEQYF. CDR3 sequence (DNA): TGTGCCAGCAGCTTCGGGGGGGGAAACTACGAGCAGTACTTC.

The rearrangement joins TRBV27 to TRBJ1-5, with TRBD1 as a possible D gene (5 bases). Trimming stripped 3 bases from V and 3 bases from J, with 9 bases between. Germline V lookup: CDR1 MNHEY, CDR2 SMNVEV (reference sequence). The CDR3 totals 14 residues. The CDR3 region is CASSFGADNQPQHF. The DNA for the CDR3 is TGTGCCAGCAGTTTCGGGGCGGACAATCAGCCCCAGCATTTT.

The V gene is TRBV4-2, the J gene TRBJ2-1, with 10 bases that match TRBD2. Germline V gives CDR1 LGHNA, CDR2 YNFKEQ. The CDR3 loop spans 17 amino acids. Trimming removed 4 bases from V and 3 bases from J; junction bases left unmatched: 9. The CDR3 DNA follows: TGTGCCAGCAGCCCTAGATCTCTAGCGGGGGACTACAATGAGCAGTTCTTC. Amino acids: CASSPRSLAGDYNEQFF.

The chain links TRBV19 to TRBJ1-1, with 8 bases fitting TRBD1. This CDR3 is 15 amino acids long. The germline gives CDR1 LNHDA, CDR2 SQIVND (reference sequence). V lost 4 bases to trimming and J lost 4 bases; unmatched junction nucleotides: 8. CDR3 region: CASSKSGGATTEAFF. For the CDR3, the DNA is TGTGCCAGTAGTAAATCAGGGGGCGCGACCACTGAAGCTTTCTTT.

The chain employs TRBV18 and TRBJ2-1; D assignment may be TRBD1 or TRBD2 (5 bases each). The CDR3 sequence is 14 residues long. CDR1 and CDR2 (germline): KGHSH, LQKENI. Deletions cut 2 bases from V and 0 bases from J, with 5 bases between. The CDR3 spells CASSPGGSYNEQFF. CDR3 sequence (DNA): TGTGCCAGCTCACCAGGGGGCTCCTACAATGAGCAGTTCTTC.

The chain carries TRBV27 and TRBJ1-5; TRBD1 matches 7 bases. CDR3 length equals 15 residues. CDR1 and CDR2 from the germline V gene are MNHEY and SMNVEV (reference sequence). V lost 2 bases, J lost 7 bases, and 8 bases stayed unmatched. Here the CDR3 reads CASSLTTGVRQPQHF. In DNA, the CDR3 is TGTGCCAGCAGTTTAACCACAGGGGTCAGGCAGCCCCAGCATTTT.

The chain joins TRBV11-3 to TRBJ1-2, with TRBD1 matching over 7 bases. The germline V gene encodes CDR1 SGHNT and CDR2 YENEEA. The CDR3 is 15 amino acids. The V gene end was trimmed by 5 bases and the J gene end by 5 bases; junction bases not matched to a gene: 11. CDR3 sequence: CASSQGQPSRYGYTF. CDR3 coding DNA: TGTGCCAGCAGCCAGGGACAGCCTTCTCGGTATGGCTACACCTTC.

This rearrangement joins TRBV7-9 to TRBJ2-7; possibly TRBD2 for D (5 bases). CDR1 is SEHNR, CDR2 FQNEAQ, per germline (reference sequence). Deletions cut 1 base from V and 4 bases from J, with 14 bases between. This CDR3 spans 15 amino acids. The CDR3 spells CASSLGVPSMYEQYF. The CDR3 nucleotides are TGTGCCAGCAGCTTAGGGGTTCCTAGCATGTACGAGCAGTACTTC.

The chain uses TRBV4-1 and TRBJ1-4, with 7 bases lining up with TRBD1. Germline V gives CDR1 MGHRA, CDR2 YSYEKL. Losses at the gene ends were 6 bases for V and 2 bases for J; bases not matched to a gene: 6. CDR3 size: 15 residues. The CDR3 sequence: CASSHRGGTNEKLFF. The CDR3, as DNA: TGCGCCAGCAGTCACCGAGGGGGCACTAATGAAAAACTGTTTTTT.

The genes are TRBV4-3 and TRBJ1-2, with D perhaps matching TRBD1 (5 bases). Germline CDR1 and CDR2: LGHNA and YSLEER. Trimming stripped 0 bases from V and 5 bases from J, with 7 bases between. There are 13 residues in the CDR3. CDR3 loop: CASSQEGVYGYTF. The CDR3 coding sequence is TGCGCCAGCAGCCAAGAAGGGGTTTATGGCTACACCTTC.

The rearrangement uses TRBV14 and TRBJ1-6; a weak D match, TRBD1 (5 bases). V lost 4 bases and J lost 5, with 12 bases in between. CDR3 length equals 15 residues. CDR1 and CDR2 from the germline V gene are SGHDN and FVKESK. Here the CDR3 reads CASSRMTVDNSPLHF. As DNA, the CDR3 is TGTGCCAGCAGCCGCATGACAGTTGATAATTCACCCCTCCACTTT.

The gene calls are TRBV29-1 and TRBJ2-5; 7 bases fit TRBD1. Germline CDR1 and CDR2: SQVTM and ANQGSEA. V trimming: 7 bases; J trimming: 4 bases; junction bases outside the gene matches: 6. The CDR3 is 12 residues long. The CDR3 here is CSAQTGAETQYF. The CDR3, as DNA: TGCAGCGCCCAAACAGGGGCAGAGACCCAGTACTTC.

In its sample, this clone was seen once. V gene TRBV7-9 combines with J gene TRBJ2-7; 8 nucleotides line up with TRBD1. This CDR3 is built from 14 residues. Unmatched junction bases numbered 5, after V lost 2 bases and J lost 5 bases. The germline V gene encodes CDR1 SEHNR and CDR2 FQNEAQ (reference sequence). CDR3 region: CASSLRQGIDEQYF. DNA of the CDR3: TGTGCCAGCAGCTTACGACAGGGGATCGACGAGCAGTACTTC.